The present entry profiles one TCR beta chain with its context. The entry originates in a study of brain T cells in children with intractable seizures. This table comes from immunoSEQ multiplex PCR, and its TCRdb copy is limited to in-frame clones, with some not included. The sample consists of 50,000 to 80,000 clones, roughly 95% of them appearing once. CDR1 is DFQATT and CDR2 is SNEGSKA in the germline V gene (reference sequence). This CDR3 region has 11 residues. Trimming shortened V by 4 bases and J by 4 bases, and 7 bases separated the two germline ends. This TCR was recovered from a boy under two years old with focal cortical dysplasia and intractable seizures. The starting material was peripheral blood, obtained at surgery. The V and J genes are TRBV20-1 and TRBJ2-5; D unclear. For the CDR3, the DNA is TGCAGTGCTACCCGACTAGAGACCCAGTACTTC. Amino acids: CSATRLETQYF.